This TCR beta chain comes out of a study of T cells in localized non-small cell lung cancer. General observations from the study: Higher T cell density in the blood was associated with longer overall survival, whereas higher adjacent-lung clonality associated with shorter survival. There was higher T cell clonality in uninvolved adjacent lung than in tumor, and it was highest there. Median detection of top 100 tumor clones in adjacent lung was 57 clones.

This clone is large by share. Antigen specificity is unknown. Produced via immunoSEQ multiplex PCR; TCRdb's table is partial and in-frame only. The table has more than 2,000 clones, about 25% seen once. Germline CDR1 SGHNT, CDR2 YENEEA. Trimming took 3 bases from V and 8 from J, leaving 14 bases between them. The length of the CDR3 is 15 residues. This material consisted of normal lung tissue next to the tumor, taken before any cancer treatment. The clonotype was recovered from a man aged 40 to 69 with stage III lung adenocarcinoma. This chain joins TRBV11-3 and TRBJ1-6; D is perhaps TRBD1 (5 bases). The CDR3 DNA is TGTGCCAGCAGCTTGGCCGCAGGGAACGATTCACCCCTCCACTTT. As protein: CASSLAAGNDSPLHF.